This TCR beta chain was documented in a study of blood T cell repertoires in COVID-19. Overall study: Acute-phase and convalescent COVID-19 samples originated in the United States, Italy and Spain. Sample material is recorded as cDNA or gDNA derived from T cells, B-cell-depleted T cells, or PBMCs.

As handled by the study authors: Amplification of reference gene primers was used by the study to estimate nucleated cell counts. The assay was immunoSEQ multiplex PCR, and TCRdb's table has in-frame clones only and misses some. V, J and clone size are those of that table, while D and trimming were read from the DNA. The sample contains 20,000 or so clones, roughly 86% of which appear only once. The receptor was isolated from a man in his fifties with active COVID-19. Sequencing was carried out using peripheral blood.

CDR3 loop: CASRGGGRPNEQFF. As DNA, the CDR3 is TGTGCCAGCAGAGGGGGGGGGAGGCCCAATGAGCAGTTCTTC. This rearrangement joins TRBV27 to TRBJ2-1, with D possibly TRBD2 on 7 matching bases. With 6 bases removed from V and 6 bases from J, the gap between germline ends came to 15 bases. The CDR3 covers 14 residues. Germline V gene data show CDR1 as MNHEY and CDR2 as SMNVEV (reference sequence).